Listed below are T cell receptor beta chains from one sample, sequenced in a study of T cells in Graves' hyperthyroidism and ophthalmopathy. TCRdb re-called the multiplex PCR reads through MiXCR, storing one row per CDR3 protein. The data contain around 380,000 distinct CDR3 sequences, approximately 15% of them singletons. Sequences were obtained from blood. The receptors originated from a man aged 25-45 years with Graves' hyperthyroidism that later progressed to Graves' ophthalmopathy. Both conserved end residues are part of each CDR3. A D gene is named only where the DNA matches it firmly. Clone sizes are given selectively: once, few, many, or a class where the clone is expanded.

d_gene	abundance	j_gene	v_gene	CDR3aa	CDR3nt
-	many	TRBJ2-5	TRBV7-2	CASSLQGEETQYF	TGTGCCAGCAGCTTACAGGGAGAAGAGACCCAGTACTTC
-	many	TRBJ2-1	TRBV12-3/TRBV12-4	CASSPGREQFF	TGTGCCAGCAGTCCCGGTCGAGAGCAGTTCTTC
TRBD1	few	TRBJ1-3	TRBV12-3/TRBV12-4	CASSPTTGAMGTIYF	TGTGCCAGCAGTCCAACGACAGGGGCTATGGGCACCATATATTTT
TRBD2	many	TRBJ2-1	TRBV30	CAWTASGGAYDEQFF	TGTGCCTGGACGGCTAGCGGGGGGGCTTATGATGAGCAGTTCTTC
-	-	TRBJ2-7	TRBV20-1	CSARPSYEQYF	TGCAGTGCTAGACCCTCCTACGAGCAGTACTTC
-	many	TRBJ1-5	TRBV20-1	CSALRWDQPQHF	TGCAGTGCCCTAAGGTGGGATCAGCCCCAGCATTTT
TRBD2	many	TRBJ2-5	TRBV2	CASKETSGGGWTQYF	TGTGCCAGCAAAGAGACTAGCGGGGGCGGGTGGACCCAGTACTTC
-	many	TRBJ2-1	TRBV7-9	CASSLARANEQFF	TGTGCCAGCAGCTTAGCCAGGGCCAATGAGCAGTTCTTC
TRBD1	many	TRBJ2-3	TRBV5-1	CASSSARRQGTDTQYF	TGCGCCAGCAGCTCCGCCCGTAGACAGGGGACAGATACGCAGTATTTT
-	few	TRBJ1-4	TRBV4-1	CASSQEGATNEKLFF	TGCGCCAGCAGCCAAGAGGGCGCAACTAATGAAAAACTGTTTTTT
-	many	TRBJ1-5	TRBV6-1	CASKRGGQPQHF	TGTGCCAGCAAGCGGGGTGGTCAGCCCCAGCATTTT
-	few	TRBJ1-5	TRBV30	CAWSVGINNQPQHF	TGTGCCTGGAGTGTGGGGATAAACAATCAGCCCCAGCATTTT
-	-	TRBJ1-4	TRBV4-1	CASSGRQNSNEKLFF	TGCGCCAGCAGCGGGCGACAGAATTCGAATGAAAAACTGTTTTTT
TRBD2	many	TRBJ2-2	TRBV20-1	CSASGLAGELFF	TGCAGTGCTAGTGGACTAGCCGGGGAGCTGTTTTTT
TRBD1	-	TRBJ2-4	TRBV3-1	CASSAQGARAKNIQYF	TGTGCCAGCAGCGCACAGGGGGCGCGGGCCAAAAACATTCAGTACTTC
TRBD1	-	TRBJ2-7	TRBV5-5	CASSLMTGERHEQYF	TGTGCCAGCAGCTTGATGACAGGGGAACGCCACGAGCAGTACTTC
TRBD2	-	TRBJ2-2	TRBV7-3	CASSLTSGGPLTGELFF	TGTGCCAGCAGCTTAACTAGCGGGGGACCGCTCACCGGGGAGCTGTTTTTT
TRBD1	many	TRBJ2-7	TRBV12-5	CASGPGQANPYEQYF	TGTGCTAGTGGTCCGGGACAGGCCAATCCTTACGAGCAGTACTTC
-	-	TRBJ2-5	TRBV7-9	CASSLVRDMVGTQYF	TGTGCCAGCAGCTTAGTTCGGGACATGGTAGGGACCCAGTACTTC
TRBD1	many	TRBJ2-5	TRBV6-1	CASSIQGGQETQYF	TGTGCCAGCAGTATACAGGGGGGACAAGAGACCCAGTACTTC
TRBD1	few	TRBJ2-7	TRBV3-1	CASSQVSTGTYEQYF	TGTGCCAGCAGCCAAGTATCGACAGGGACCTACGAGCAGTACTTC
TRBD1	many	TRBJ2-7	TRBV12-5	CASGLKLGQGAFEQYF	TGTGCTAGTGGTTTGAAACTGGGACAGGGGGCTTTCGAGCAGTACTTC